What follows are 10 T cell receptor beta chains derived from one specimen sequenced in a study of early T cells in non-severe SARS-CoV-2 infection. Via MiXCR, TCRdb re-called the 5' RACE reads, giving one row per CDR3 protein. In the table there are about 35,000 distinct CDR3 sequences, 5.5% to 7% of which are singletons. The sequenced material came from whole blood. All receptors derive from an adult who was a healthcare worker with PCR-confirmed SARS-CoV-2 infection or an uninfected control (not recorded which).

For this clonotype: This could be a read error, since a much larger clone is one nucleotide away. V and J are TRBV11-2 and TRBJ2-7; perhaps D is TRBD1 or TRBD2 (5 bases each). CDR1 is SGHAT and CDR2 is FQNNGV in the germline V gene. CDR3 size: 15 residues. The CDR3 region has the DNA TGTGCCAGCAGCTTATTCCGGGACGGATCCTACCAGCAGTACTTC. Its protein is CASSLFRDGSYQQYF. The whole variable domain, remainder taken from reference TRBV11-2 and TRBJ2-7, is EAGVAQSPRYKIIEKRQSVAFWCNPISGHATLYWYQQILGQGPKLLIQFQNNGVVDDSQLPKDRFSAERLKGVDSTLKIQPAKLEDSAVYLCASSLFRDGSYQQYFGPGTRLTVT.

This clonotype was counted ten times or more. The chain joins TRBV6-1 to TRBJ1-1; D ambiguous. V was cut by 6 bases and J by 0 bases, with 8 bases left in between. The CDR3 contains 13 residues. Germline CDR1 MNHNS, CDR2 SASEGT. CDR3: CASRPQMNTEAFF. CDR3 DNA: TGTGCCAGCAGGCCTCAGATGAACACTGAAGCTTTCTTT.

The V call is TRBV4-1, the J call TRBJ2-3; 8 nucleotides align to TRBD1. Germline-derived CDR1 and CDR2 are MGHRA and YSYEKL. The CDR3 is 15 amino acids. With 4 bases clipped from V and 2 bases from J, the junction kept 5 bases outside the gene matches. Written as DNA, the CDR3 is TGCGCCAGCAGCCTCCGGGACAGGTTCACAGATACGCAGTATTTT. This gives the protein CASSLRDRFTDTQYF.

This clonotype was detected many times. This chain uses TRBV6-1 with TRBJ1-6; TRBD1 matches at 7 bases. The CDR3 is 15 residues long. Germline V gene data show CDR1 as MNHNS and CDR2 as SASEGT. V lost 8 bases to trimming and J lost 7 bases; unmatched junction nucleotides: 11. The CDR3 bases are TGTGCCAGCCGATCGTGGACAGGCTTGAATTCACCCCTCCACTTT. This gives the protein CASRSWTGLNSPLHF.

This clonotype has ten or more counts. The chain has TRBV19 and TRBJ1-2; D gene ambiguous. CDR1 and CDR2 from the germline V gene are LNHDA and SQIVND (reference sequence). This CDR3 comprises 13 residues. Trimming stripped 5 bases from V and 4 bases from J, with 11 bases between. The CDR3 DNA reads as TGTGCCAGTAGTCCCTGGACCTCCTATGGCTACACCTTC. It is translated as CASSPWTSYGYTF.

The chain joins TRBV5-4 to TRBJ2-3, with 8 bases aligning to TRBD2. Germline V gives CDR1 SGHNT, CDR2 YYREEE (reference sequence). V lost 4 bases and J lost 3; bases outside the gene matches: 7. The CDR3 totals 15 residues. The CDR3 region is CASSPLLAETDTQYF. The CDR3 DNA sequence: TGTGCCAGCAGCCCGCTACTAGCGGAAACAGATACGCAGTATTTT.

This clonotype was seen ten or more times. The chain links TRBV11-2 to TRBJ2-7, with D maybe TRBD1 (5 bases). CDR1 and CDR2 from the germline V gene are SGHAT and FQNNGV. This CDR3 is built from 15 residues. V lost 5 bases and J lost 0, with 14 bases in between. The chain's CDR3 is CASSPLPTGSYEQYF. CDR3 bases: TGTGCCAGCAGCCCCTTACCTACAGGCTCCTACGAGCAGTACTTC.

This clonotype occurred many times. This chain uses TRBV20-1 with TRBJ1-1, with 9 bases fitting TRBD1. The CDR3 totals 12 residues. Germline lookup yields CDR1 DFQATT and CDR2 SNEGSKA (reference sequence). The CDR3 loop is CTRDRGGTEAFF. For the CDR3, the DNA is TGCACCCGAGACAGGGGGGGCACTGAAGCTTTCTTT.

This clonotype was observed at least ten times. The chain employs TRBV5-1 and TRBJ1-1, with a possible D match to TRBD1 (6 bases). The CDR3 loop spans 15 amino acids. Germline V gene lookup returns CDR1 SGHRS and CDR2 YFSETQ. The germline V and J ends were trimmed by 9 bases and 1 base, with 19 bases remaining between them. As DNA, the CDR3 is TGCGCCACTTCGGACAGTCGTCGGGGGAACACTGAAGCTTTCTTT. Its translation: CATSDSRRGNTEAFF.

This clonotype has ten or more counts. This chain links TRBV11-2 with TRBJ2-3; possibly TRBD1 for D (6 bases). Germline loops: CDR1 SGHAT, CDR2 FQNNGV. The CDR3 is 16 amino acids. The ends were cut back, 3 bases at V and 0 bases at J, with 13 bases in the middle. CDR3 DNA sequence: TGTGCCAGCAGCTTTCGACAGGACCCTAGCACAGATACGCAGTATTTT. Its protein product is CASSFRQDPSTDTQYF.